Following are 17 T cell receptor beta chains from one sample sequenced in a study of sequential checkpoint blockade in melanoma. Treatment described: randomized to nivolumab then ipilimumab (arm A) or the reverse (arm B). The protocol was immunoSEQ multiplex PCR, while the TCRdb copy is restricted to in-frame clones and leaves out a portion. The sample contains some 18,000 clones, approximately 26% of which appear only once. Material: tumor tissue (inferred from file names), obtained from a patient given nivolumab and ipilimumab in sequence. The source of these receptors is a human donor with melanoma.

J is TRBJ2-7 and V is TRBV11-3, with TRBD2 matching over 10 bases. J was trimmed by 1 base and V by 4 bases; bases with no gene match: 4. CDR1 and CDR2 (germline): SGHNT, YENEEA. This CDR3 spans 15 amino acids. The CDR3 protein is CASSSSGGVSYEQYF. CDR3 nucleotides: TGTGCCAGCAGCTCTAGCGGGGGCGTTTCCTACGAGCAGTACTTC.

There are a few counts of this clone. The chain combines TRBV6-8 with TRBJ2-1; D is perhaps TRBD2 (6 bases). CDR1 and CDR2 (germline): MNHGY, SAAAGT. Trimming took off 8 bases at V and 3 bases at J, with 11 bases between the two ends. CDR3 length equals 13 residues. The CDR3 loop reads CASLAGIYNEQFF. The CDR3 DNA follows: TGTGCCAGCCTCGCGGGAATCTACAATGAGCAGTTCTTC.

The rearrangement links TRBV19 to TRBJ2-2; D might be TRBD1 or TRBD2, each matching 5 bases. With 4 bases removed from V and 8 bases from J, the gap between germline ends came to 14 bases. This CDR3 is 14 amino acids long. Germline-derived CDR1 and CDR2 are LNHDA and SQIVND (reference sequence). The CDR3 loop is CASSTLGTNGELFF. The CDR3 DNA reads as TGTGCCAGTAGTACACTGGGGACGAATGGGGAGCTGTTTTTT.

This clone occurred many times. This chain uses TRBV12-2 with TRBJ1-5. TRBV12-2 is annotated as a pseudogene. The CDR3 is made up of 15 amino acids. DNA of the CDR3: TGTGCCAGTCAAGACGGGGCCCGAGGCAATCAGCCCCAGCATTTT. Its translation: CASQDGARGNQPQHF.

This clone was recorded a few times. V usage is TRBV7-6 and J usage is TRBJ2-1; D assignment may be TRBD1 or TRBD2 (5 bases each). Germline V gene data show CDR1 as SGHVS and CDR2 as FNYEAQ. V lost 4 bases to trimming and J lost 4 bases, with 14 bases between them. This CDR3 is built from 15 residues. Written as DNA, the CDR3 is TGTGCCAGCAGCTCACGCCGGGACCAATACAATGAGCAGTTCTTC. It translates to CASSSRRDQYNEQFF.

This clone was detected ten times or more. The chain couples TRBV11-3 to TRBJ1-1, with a tentative D call TRBD1 (5 bases). The germline gives CDR1 SGHNT, CDR2 YENEEA. V shed 4 bases and J shed 2 bases, with 11 bases lying between them. The CDR3 has 14 amino acids. The chain's CDR3 is CASSSTDLNTEAFF. CDR3 nucleotide sequence: TGTGCCAGCAGCTCGACAGATCTCAACACTGAAGCTTTCTTT.

V usage is TRBV28 and J usage is TRBJ1-5, with 7 positions matching TRBD1. The junction had 7 bases not matched to a gene; V was cut back by 5 bases and J by 3 bases. From germline, CDR1 is MDHEN and CDR2 SYDVKM. This CDR3 is 15 amino acids long. The CDR3 sequence is CASSQTDRANQPQHF. CDR3 nucleotides: TGTGCCAGCAGTCAAACAGACAGGGCCAATCAGCCCCAGCATTTT.

This clone has more than one count but fewer than ten. This sequence joins TRBV4-1 and TRBJ1-5, with TRBD1 matching 8 bases. The CDR3 runs 16 residues. V lost 0 bases, J lost 6 bases, and 7 bases stayed unmatched. Germline CDR1 is MGHRA and CDR2 is YSYEKL. The CDR3 sequence: CASSQDPQGAIQPQHF. For the CDR3, the DNA is TGCGCCAGCAGCCAAGATCCGCAGGGGGCGATTCAGCCCCAGCATTTT.

This chain connects TRBV14 to TRBJ1-2, with D possibly matching TRBD1 (6 bases). V gave up 1 base and J gave up 2 bases, with 17 bases separating them. The CDR3 loop spans 17 amino acids. The germline gives CDR1 SGHDN, CDR2 FVKESK. CDR3 sequence reads: CASSQATSKTGNYGYTF. CDR3 DNA sequence: TGTGCCAGCAGCCAAGCAACCTCGAAGACAGGAAACTATGGCTACACCTTC.

In this sample, this clone turned up a few times. The V and J genes are TRBV7-6 and TRBJ2-7; 9 bases match TRBD2. CDR1 and CDR2 (germline): SGHVS, FNYEAQ. J lost 4 bases, V lost 5 bases, and 9 bases had no gene match. This CDR3 contains 15 residues. CDR3 sequence: CASSLVAGGGYEQYF. The CDR3 DNA sequence: TGTGCCAGCAGCCTCGTGGCGGGAGGGGGGTACGAGCAGTACTTC.

V is TRBV30 and J is TRBJ2-2; D possibly corresponds to TRBD1 (6 bases). Germline V lookup: CDR1 GTSNPN, CDR2 SVGIG (reference sequence). Between the trimmed V and J ends, which lost 4 bases and 9 bases, there was a span of 12 bases. This CDR3 is 12 amino acids long. The CDR3 loop is CAWTTGFRELFF. Written as DNA, the CDR3 is TGTGCCTGGACTACAGGGTTCAGGGAGCTGTTTTTT.

V usage is TRBV14 and J usage is TRBJ2-1; the D is unclear. Deletions cut 0 bases from V and 7 bases from J, with 10 bases between. The CDR3 has 14 amino acids. Germline CDR1 SGHDN, CDR2 FVKESK. The CDR3 DNA is TGTGCCAGCAGCCAAGAGGTGATCGGGAATGAGCAGTTCTTC. Protein product: CASSQEVIGNEQFF.

The J gene is TRBJ1-1, the V gene TRBV30; 8 bases map to TRBD1. Germline V lookup: CDR1 GTSNPN, CDR2 SVGIG (reference sequence). This CDR3 has 13 amino acids. V lost 3 bases and J lost 5; bases outside the gene matches: 5. The chain's CDR3 is CAWRTQGGTEAFF. CDR3 nucleotides: TGTGCCTGGAGGACACAGGGGGGGACTGAAGCTTTCTTT. Filled out from reference TRBV30 and TRBJ1-1, the complete variable domain reads SQTIHQWPATLVQPVGSPLSLECTVEGTSNPNLYWYRQAAGRGLQLLFYSVGIGQISSEVPQNLSASRPQDRQFILSSKKLLLSDSGFYLCAWRTQGGTEAFFGQGTRLTVV.

V is TRBV6-8 and J is TRBJ2-7; 9 nucleotides align to TRBD1. The CDR3 totals 14 residues. Germline trimming cut 6 bases from V and 3 bases from J; bases unmatched to any gene: 6. Germline CDR1 reads MNHGY; CDR2 reads SAAAGT. CDR3 nucleotides: TGTGCCAGCAGAACCGGGACAGGGAACTACGAGCAGTACTTC. Protein sequence: CASRTGTGNYEQYF.

The rearrangement uses TRBV18 and TRBJ2-7, with D perhaps matching TRBD1 (6 bases). CDR1 is KGHSH, CDR2 LQKENI, per germline. The CDR3 extends over 13 amino acids. V lost 3 bases and J 5 bases, leaving 11 bases between the germline ends. The CDR3 DNA is TGTGCCAGCTCACCCCAGGGGTACAACGAGCAGTACTTC. It yields the protein CASSPQGYNEQYF. The entire variable domain, with the rest obtained from reference TRBV18 and TRBJ2-7, is as follows: NAGVMQNPRHLVRRRGQEARLRCSPMKGHSHVYWYRQLPEEGLKFMVYLQKENIIDESGMPKERFSAEFPKEGPSILRIQQVVRGDSAAYFCASSPQGYNEQYFGPGTRLTVT.

Only a few counts were recorded for this clone. The J gene is TRBJ1-5, the V gene TRBV30, with D unclear. Germline V CDR1 and CDR2: GTSNPN, SVGIG (reference sequence). Between the trimmed V and J ends, which lost 2 bases and 0 bases, there was a span of 5 bases. The CDR3 spans 13 residues. The CDR3 here is CAWSSDSNQPQHF. CDR3 sequence (DNA): TGTGCCTGGAGTTCGGATAGCAATCAGCCCCAGCATTTT.

This clone was seen only a few times. The V gene is TRBV11-3, the J gene TRBJ2-3; 8 nucleotides line up with TRBD2. CDR1 SGHNT and CDR2 YENEEA come from the germline V gene. This CDR3 comprises 15 residues. Germline trimming cut 4 bases from V and 2 bases from J; bases unmatched to any gene: 5. The CDR3 region is CASSYLAGLTDTQYF. CDR3 DNA: TGTGCCAGCAGCTATTTAGCGGGGCTCACAGATACGCAGTATTTT.